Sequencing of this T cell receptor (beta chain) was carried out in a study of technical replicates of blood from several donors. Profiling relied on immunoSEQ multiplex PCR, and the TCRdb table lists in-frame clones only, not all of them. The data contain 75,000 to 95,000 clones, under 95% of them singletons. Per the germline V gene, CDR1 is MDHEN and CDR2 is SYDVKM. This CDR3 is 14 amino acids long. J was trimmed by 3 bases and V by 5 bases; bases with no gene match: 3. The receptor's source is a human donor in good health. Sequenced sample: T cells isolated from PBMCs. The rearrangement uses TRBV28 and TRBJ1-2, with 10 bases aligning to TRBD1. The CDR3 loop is CASSRTGGDYGYTF. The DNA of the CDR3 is TGTGCCAGCAGTCGGACAGGGGGTGACTATGGCTACACCTTC.